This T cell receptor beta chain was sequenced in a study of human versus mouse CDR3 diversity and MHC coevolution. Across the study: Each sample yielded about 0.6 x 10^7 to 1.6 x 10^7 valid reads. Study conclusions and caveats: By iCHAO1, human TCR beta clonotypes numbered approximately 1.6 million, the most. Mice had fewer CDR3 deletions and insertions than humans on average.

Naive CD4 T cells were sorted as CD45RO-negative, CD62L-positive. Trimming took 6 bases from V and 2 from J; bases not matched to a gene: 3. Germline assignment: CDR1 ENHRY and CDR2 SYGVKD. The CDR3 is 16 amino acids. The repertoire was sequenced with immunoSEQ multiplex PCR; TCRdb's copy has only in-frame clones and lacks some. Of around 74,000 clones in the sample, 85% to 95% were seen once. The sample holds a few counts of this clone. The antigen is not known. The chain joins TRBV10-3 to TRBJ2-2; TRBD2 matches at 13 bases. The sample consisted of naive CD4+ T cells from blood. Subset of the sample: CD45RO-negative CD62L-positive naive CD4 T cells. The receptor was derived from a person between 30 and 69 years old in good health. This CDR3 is CAIRGTSGENTGELFF. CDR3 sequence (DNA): TGTGCCATCAGGGGGACTAGCGGGGAAAACACCGGGGAGCTGTTTTTT.